This entry lists 8 T cell receptor beta chains sequenced from one sample in a study of patients and donors after allogeneic stem cell transplantation. TCRdb re-derived calls from the RT-PCR reads in MiXCR, one entry per CDR3 protein. Here the sample spans more than 850,000 distinct CDR3 sequences, more than 15% being singletons. The sample was blood, either unsorted or a sorted T cell fraction (not recorded which). The receptors originated from a human donor who was either an allogeneic HSCT recipient or a stem cell or donor lymphocyte infusion donor (not recorded which). It is not recorded whose cells these are; they may come from a transplant donor.

The chain couples TRBV5-8 to TRBJ2-1, with 10 bases matching TRBD2. The germline V gene has CDR1 SGHTS and CDR2 YDEGEE. Trimming cost V 6 bases and J 3 bases; bases outside gene matches: 6. The CDR3 loop spans 15 amino acids. The CDR3 nucleotides read TGTGCCAGCACCCTACTAGCGGGAAGCTACAATGAGCAGTTCTTC. Translated, it gives CASTLLAGSYNEQFF.

This clonotype was seen repeatedly, ten times or more. The chain is built from TRBV4-2 and TRBJ2-7; a possible D gene is TRBD1 (6 bases). V lost 0 bases and J 3 bases, leaving 12 bases between the germline ends. The CDR3 is 15 amino acids. Per germline, CDR1 LGHNA and CDR2 YNFKEQ. The CDR3 DNA is TGTGCCAGCAGCCAAGATCGGGCAGGGGTCTACGAGCAGTACTTC. Translating gives CASSQDRAGVYEQYF.

The chain employs TRBV4-3 and TRBJ2-2, with TRBD2 matching over 16 bases. V shed 3 bases and J 7 bases; nucleotides not matched to a gene: 2. Germline CDR1 is LGHNA and CDR2 is YSLEER. This CDR3 contains 16 residues. The CDR3 reads CASSQGLAGGLGELFF. Here the CDR3 DNA reads TGCGCCAGCAGCCAGGGACTAGCGGGGGGGCTCGGGGAGCTGTTTTTT.

Comment on this clonotype: This may stem from a read error, because a much larger clone lies one nucleotide away. V is TRBV12-3 or TRBV12-4 and J is TRBJ2-2; possibly TRBD2 for D (6 bases). The CDR3 consists of 15 residues. The CDR3 DNA reads TGTGCCAGCAGATCTACGCGGGGATCTGGCGGGAAGCTGTTTTTT. Protein product: CASRSTRGSGGKLFF.

V gene TRBV12-3 or TRBV12-4 combines with J gene TRBJ2-1; possibly TRBD2 for D (5 bases). This CDR3 is built from 14 residues. Trimming shortened V by 7 bases and J by 0 bases, and 10 bases separated the two germline ends. The CDR3 sequence: CASTLADSYNEQFF. CDR3 bases: TGTGCCAGCACCCTAGCCGACTCCTACAATGAGCAGTTCTTC.

The chain joins TRBV18 to TRBJ2-5; D call uncertain. CDR1 and CDR2 (germline): KGHSH, LQKENI. Trimming removed 8 bases from V and 1 base from J, with 8 bases in between. CDR3 length equals 12 residues. The CDR3 region is CASAARQETQYF. CDR3 bases: TGTGCCAGCGCGGCCCGCCAAGAGACCCAGTACTTC.

This clonotype has a count of ten or more. The V gene is TRBV20-1, the J gene TRBJ1-5; D remains unclear. The CDR3 has 14 amino acids. CDR1 is DFQATT, CDR2 SNEGSKA, per germline (reference sequence). Between the trimmed V and J ends, which lost 2 bases and 0 bases, there was a span of 8 bases. CDR3 protein: CSARRPYSNQPQHF. As DNA, the CDR3 is TGCAGTGCTAGAAGACCTTATAGCAATCAGCCCCAGCATTTT.

This clonotype was counted only a few times. This chain links TRBV30 with TRBJ1-2; D unresolved. There are 10 residues in the CDR3. Germline V gives CDR1 GTSNPN, CDR2 SVGIG (reference sequence). Trimming stripped 4 bases from V and 6 bases from J, with 6 bases between. In DNA, the CDR3 is TGTGCCTGGAAAATCGATGGCTACACCTTC. The encoded protein is CAWKIDGYTF.